This TCR beta chain was sequenced for a study of shared clonotypes between healthy human individuals. None of the donors, who were healthy HIV-negative adults, had recently had acute infections or vaccinations. Whole-study findings and limits: Clonotype sharing across a few donors was observed for around 5.1% of naive CD4 clonotypes. Rarefaction indicated that sorted-subset sequencing remained incomplete although depth was large.

On this clone: What it recognizes is unknown.

CDR3 length equals 15 residues. Trimming took off 1 base at V and 4 bases at J, with 14 bases between the two ends. Germline CDR1 is SGHAT and CDR2 is FQNNGV. Genomic DNA (from each subset) was split evenly across several immunoSEQ plates. The repertoire was sequenced with immunoSEQ multiplex PCR; TCRdb's copy has only in-frame clones and lacks some. Here the sample spans about 1.5 million clones, 95% to 99% being singletons. The sequencing input was naive CD4+ T cells sorted from blood. Subset of the sample: CD45RA+ positively selected. The clonotype comes from a man aged 25-45 years in good health. The V gene is TRBV11-2, the J gene TRBJ2-7, with D maybe TRBD2 (5 bases). CDR3 coding DNA: TGTGCCAGCAGCTTAGGGGCGGGCCTAAATTACGAGCAGTACTTC. Translated, it gives CASSLGAGLNYEQYF.